The text below deals with one T cell receptor beta chain. Its antigen is not identified. Only CD45RO-negative cells positively selected for CCR7 counted as naive CD8 cells, so terminally differentiated effector memory CD45RA+ cells were excluded. HIV-negative, healthy adults without recent acute infections or vaccinations were the donors. Produced via immunoSEQ multiplex PCR; TCRdb's table is partial and in-frame only. The data contain around 1.9 million clones, 90% to 95% of them singletons. CDR3 length: 12 residues. V was trimmed by 7 bases and J by 3 bases, leaving 10 bases between them. Germline V gene sequence: CDR1 MNHEY, CDR2 SMNVEV (reference sequence). The data stem from a study of shared clonotypes between healthy human individuals. Study-wide results and caveats: Naive CD4 clonotypes were shared across several donors at 4.5% to 6.5%.

The chain uses TRBV27 and TRBJ2-7; the D gene is possibly TRBD1 (5 bases). The sequence was collected from a man aged 18 to 30 in good health. Some clones in this sample may be carry-over from other donors' samples. Sequencing was done on a sample of naive CD8+ T cells from PBMCs. The CDR3 loop is CASKTGNYEQYF. CDR3 nucleotides: TGTGCCAGCAAAACAGGCAACTACGAGCAGTACTTC.